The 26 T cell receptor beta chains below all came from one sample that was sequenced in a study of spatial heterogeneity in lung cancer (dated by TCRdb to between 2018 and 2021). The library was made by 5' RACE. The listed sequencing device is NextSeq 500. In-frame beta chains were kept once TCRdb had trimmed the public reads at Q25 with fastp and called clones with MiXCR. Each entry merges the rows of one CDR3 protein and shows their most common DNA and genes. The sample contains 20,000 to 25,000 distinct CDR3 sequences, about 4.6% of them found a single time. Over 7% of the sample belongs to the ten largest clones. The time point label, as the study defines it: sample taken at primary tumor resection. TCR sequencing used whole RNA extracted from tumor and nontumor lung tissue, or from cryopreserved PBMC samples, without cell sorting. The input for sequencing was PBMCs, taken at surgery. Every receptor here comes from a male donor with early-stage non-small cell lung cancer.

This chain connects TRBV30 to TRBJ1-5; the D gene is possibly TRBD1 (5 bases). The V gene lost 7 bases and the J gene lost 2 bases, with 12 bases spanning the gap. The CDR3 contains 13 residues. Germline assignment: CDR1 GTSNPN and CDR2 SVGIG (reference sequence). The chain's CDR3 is CAFSGSRNQPQHF. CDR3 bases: TGTGCCTTTTCAGGGAGCCGCAATCAGCCCCAGCATTTT.

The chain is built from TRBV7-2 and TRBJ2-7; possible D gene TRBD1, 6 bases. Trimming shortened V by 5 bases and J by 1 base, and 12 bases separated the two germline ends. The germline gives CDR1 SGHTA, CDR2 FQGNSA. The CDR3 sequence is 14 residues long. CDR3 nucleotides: TGTGCCAGCAGCCCGACAGGCGTTTCCTACGAGCAGTACTTC. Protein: CASSPTGVSYEQYF.

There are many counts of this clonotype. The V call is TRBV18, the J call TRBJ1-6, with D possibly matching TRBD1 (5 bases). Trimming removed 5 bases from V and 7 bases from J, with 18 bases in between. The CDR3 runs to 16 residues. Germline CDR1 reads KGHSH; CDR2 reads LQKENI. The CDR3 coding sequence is TGTGCCAGCTCAACCGGCCCGACAGATTACAATTCACCCCTCCACTTT. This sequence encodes CASSTGPTDYNSPLHF.

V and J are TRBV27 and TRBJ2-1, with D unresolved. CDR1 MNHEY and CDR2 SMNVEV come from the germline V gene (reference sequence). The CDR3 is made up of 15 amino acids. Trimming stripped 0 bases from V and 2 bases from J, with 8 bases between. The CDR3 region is CASSLSEIPYNEQFF. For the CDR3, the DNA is TGTGCCAGCAGTTTATCGGAGATTCCCTACAATGAGCAGTTCTTC.

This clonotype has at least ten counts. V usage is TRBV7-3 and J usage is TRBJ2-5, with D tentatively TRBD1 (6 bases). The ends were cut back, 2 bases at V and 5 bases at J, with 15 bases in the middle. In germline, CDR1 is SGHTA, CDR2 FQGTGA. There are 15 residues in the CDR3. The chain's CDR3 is CASSLGGTPRETQYF. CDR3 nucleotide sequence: TGTGCCAGCAGCTTAGGGGGCACCCCTCGGGAGACCCAGTACTTC. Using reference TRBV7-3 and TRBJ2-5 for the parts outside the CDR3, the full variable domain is GAGVSQTPSNKVTEKGKYVELRCDPISGHTALYWYRQSLGQGPEFLIYFQGTGAADDSGLPNDRFFAVRPEGSVSTLKIQRTERGDSAVYLCASSLGGTPRETQYFGPGTRLLVL.

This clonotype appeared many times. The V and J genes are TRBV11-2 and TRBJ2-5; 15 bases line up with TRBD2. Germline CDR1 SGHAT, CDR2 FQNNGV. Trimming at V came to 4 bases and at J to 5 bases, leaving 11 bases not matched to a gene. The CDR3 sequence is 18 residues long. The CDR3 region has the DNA TGTGCCAGCAGCTCCCCGGCTCCGGGACTAGCGGGAGGTGAGACCCAGTACTTC. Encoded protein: CASSSPAPGLAGGETQYF.

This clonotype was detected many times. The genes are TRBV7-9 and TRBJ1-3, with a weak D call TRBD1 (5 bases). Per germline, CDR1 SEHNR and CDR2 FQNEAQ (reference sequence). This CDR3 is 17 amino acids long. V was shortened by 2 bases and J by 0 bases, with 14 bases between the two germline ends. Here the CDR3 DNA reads TGTGCCAGCAGCTTAAGCGTAGTGACAGCCTCTGGAAACACCATATATTTT. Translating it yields CASSLSVVTASGNTIYF.

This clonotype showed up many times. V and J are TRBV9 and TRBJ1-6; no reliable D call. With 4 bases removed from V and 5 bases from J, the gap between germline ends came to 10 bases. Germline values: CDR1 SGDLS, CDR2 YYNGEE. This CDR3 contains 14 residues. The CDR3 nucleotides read TGTGCCAGCAGCCTAGAGCCGGATAATTCACCCCTCCACTTT. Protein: CASSLEPDNSPLHF.

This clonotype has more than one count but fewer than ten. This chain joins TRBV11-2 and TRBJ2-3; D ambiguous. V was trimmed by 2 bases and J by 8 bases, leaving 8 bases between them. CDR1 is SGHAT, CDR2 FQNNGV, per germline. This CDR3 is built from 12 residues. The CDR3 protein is CASSLRVRTQYF. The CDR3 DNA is TGTGCCAGCAGCTTAAGAGTTCGTACGCAGTATTTT.

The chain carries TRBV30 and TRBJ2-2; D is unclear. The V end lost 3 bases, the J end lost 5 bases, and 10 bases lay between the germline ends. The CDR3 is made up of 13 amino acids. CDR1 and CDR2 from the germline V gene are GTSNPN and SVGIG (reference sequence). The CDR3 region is CAWSEVRTGELFF. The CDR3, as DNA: TGTGCCTGGAGCGAGGTGCGGACCGGGGAGCTGTTTTTT.

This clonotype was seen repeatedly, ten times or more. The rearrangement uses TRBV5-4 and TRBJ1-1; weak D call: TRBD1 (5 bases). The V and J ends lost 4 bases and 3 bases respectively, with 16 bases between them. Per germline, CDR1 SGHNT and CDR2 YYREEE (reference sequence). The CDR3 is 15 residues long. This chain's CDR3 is CASSLLGRVDTEAFF. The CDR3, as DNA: TGTGCCAGCAGCCTACTCGGCAGGGTGGACACTGAAGCTTTCTTT.

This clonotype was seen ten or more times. In DNA form, the CDR3 reads TGTGCCAGCAGCTTAGTTGCGGGGGGTTTCTCCTACAATGAGCAGTTCTTC. It translates to CASSLVAGGFSYNEQFF. The chain recombines TRBV7-6 with TRBJ2-1, with 8 bases aligning to TRBD2. Germline V CDR1 and CDR2: SGHVS, FNYEAQ. This CDR3 is 17 amino acids long. Unmatched junction bases numbered 5, after V lost 1 base and J lost 0 bases.

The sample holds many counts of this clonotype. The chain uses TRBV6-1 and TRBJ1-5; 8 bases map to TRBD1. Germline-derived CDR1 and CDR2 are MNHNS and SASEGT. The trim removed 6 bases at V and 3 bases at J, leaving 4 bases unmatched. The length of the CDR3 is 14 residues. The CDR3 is CASRGQVANQPQHF. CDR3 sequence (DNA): TGTGCCAGCAGGGGACAGGTGGCCAATCAGCCCCAGCATTTT.

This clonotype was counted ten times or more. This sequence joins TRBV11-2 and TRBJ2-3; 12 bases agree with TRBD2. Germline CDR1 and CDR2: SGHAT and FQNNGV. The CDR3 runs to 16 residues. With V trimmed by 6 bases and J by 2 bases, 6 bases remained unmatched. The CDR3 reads CASRSGLAGHTDTQYF. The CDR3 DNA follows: TGTGCCAGCAGATCCGGACTAGCGGGACACACAGATACGCAGTATTTT. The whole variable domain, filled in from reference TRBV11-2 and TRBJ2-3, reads EAGVAQSPRYKIIEKRQSVAFWCNPISGHATLYWYQQILGQGPKLLIQFQNNGVVDDSQLPKDRFSAERLKGVDSTLKIQPAKLEDSAVYLCASRSGLAGHTDTQYFGPGTRLTVL.

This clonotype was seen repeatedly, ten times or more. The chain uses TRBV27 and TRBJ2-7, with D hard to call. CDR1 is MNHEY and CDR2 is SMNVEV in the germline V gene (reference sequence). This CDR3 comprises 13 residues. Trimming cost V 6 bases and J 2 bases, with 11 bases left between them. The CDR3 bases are TGTGCCAGCAGCACACACGGAACCTACGAGCAGTACTTC. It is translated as CASSTHGTYEQYF.

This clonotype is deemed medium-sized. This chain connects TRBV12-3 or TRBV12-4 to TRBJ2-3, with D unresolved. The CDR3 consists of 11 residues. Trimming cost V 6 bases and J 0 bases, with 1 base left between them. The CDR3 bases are TGTGCCAGCAGAAGCACAGATACGCAGTATTTT. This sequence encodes CASRSTDTQYF.

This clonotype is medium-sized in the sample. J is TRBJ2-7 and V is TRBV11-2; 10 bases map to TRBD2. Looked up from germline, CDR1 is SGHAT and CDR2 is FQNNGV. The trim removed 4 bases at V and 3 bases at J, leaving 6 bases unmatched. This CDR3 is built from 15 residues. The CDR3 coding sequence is TGTGCCAGCAGCTCCCAAAGCGGGGGGGACTACGAGCAGTACTTC. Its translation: CASSSQSGGDYEQYF.

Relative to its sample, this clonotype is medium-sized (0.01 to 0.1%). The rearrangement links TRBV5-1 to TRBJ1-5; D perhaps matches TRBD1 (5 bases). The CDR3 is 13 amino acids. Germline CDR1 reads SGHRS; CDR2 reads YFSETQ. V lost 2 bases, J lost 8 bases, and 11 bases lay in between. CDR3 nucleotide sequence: TGCGCCAGCAGCTTTCAGGGTGGGGAGCCCCAGCATTTT. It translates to CASSFQGGEPQHF.

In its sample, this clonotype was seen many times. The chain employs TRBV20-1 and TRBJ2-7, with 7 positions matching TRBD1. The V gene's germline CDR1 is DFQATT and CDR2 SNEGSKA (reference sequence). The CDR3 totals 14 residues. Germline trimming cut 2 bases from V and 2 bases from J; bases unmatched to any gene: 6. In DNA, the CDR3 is TGCAGTGCTAGAAGACAGGGAAAGGCCTACGAGCAGTACTTC. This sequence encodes CSARRQGKAYEQYF.

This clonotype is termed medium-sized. The CDR3 loop is CATQGGEVKRANVLTF. CDR3 bases: TGTGCCACCCAGGGGGGAGAGGTAAAGAGGGCCAACGTCCTGACTTTC. The rearrangement uses TRBV6-1 and TRBJ2-6; maybe TRBD1 (7 bases). V gave up 10 bases and J gave up 5 bases, with 21 bases separating them. Germline V gene sequence: CDR1 MNHNS, CDR2 SASEGT. The CDR3 loop spans 16 amino acids.

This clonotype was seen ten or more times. The CDR3 DNA follows: TGTGCCAGCAAAAAAGGGGCCCAAGAGACCCAGTACTTC. Amino acids: CASKKGAQETQYF. The genes are TRBV7-9 and TRBJ2-5; D might be TRBD1 (5 bases). Germline CDR1 SEHNR, CDR2 FQNEAQ (reference sequence). CDR3 length equals 13 residues. Trimming took 7 bases from V and 1 from J, leaving 10 bases between them.

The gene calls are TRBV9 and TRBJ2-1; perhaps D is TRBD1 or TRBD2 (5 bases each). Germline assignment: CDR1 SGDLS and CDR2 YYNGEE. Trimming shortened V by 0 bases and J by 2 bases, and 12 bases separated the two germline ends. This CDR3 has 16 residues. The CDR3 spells CASSVGDGVTYNEQFF. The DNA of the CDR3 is TGTGCCAGCAGCGTAGGGGACGGGGTCACCTACAATGAGCAGTTCTTC.

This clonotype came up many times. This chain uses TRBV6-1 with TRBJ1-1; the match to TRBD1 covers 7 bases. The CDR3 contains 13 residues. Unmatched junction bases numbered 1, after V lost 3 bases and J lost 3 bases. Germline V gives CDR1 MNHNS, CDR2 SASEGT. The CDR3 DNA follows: TGTGCCAGCAGTGATGGGACAGACACTGAAGCTTTCTTT. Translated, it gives CASSDGTDTEAFF.

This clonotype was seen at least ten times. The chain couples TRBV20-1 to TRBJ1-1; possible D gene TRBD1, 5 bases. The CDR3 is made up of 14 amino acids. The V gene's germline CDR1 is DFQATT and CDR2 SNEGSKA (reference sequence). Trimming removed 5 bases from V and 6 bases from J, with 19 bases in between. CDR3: CSAGGRGGRAEAFF. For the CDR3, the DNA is TGCAGTGCTGGGGGTCGAGGTGGAAGGGCTGAAGCTTTCTTT.

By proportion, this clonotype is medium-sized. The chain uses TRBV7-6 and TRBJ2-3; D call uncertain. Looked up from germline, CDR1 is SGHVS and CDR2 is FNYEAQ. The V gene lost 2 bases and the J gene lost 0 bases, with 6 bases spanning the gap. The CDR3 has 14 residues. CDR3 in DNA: TGTGCCAGCAGCTTACGGCCAAGCACAGATACGCAGTATTTT. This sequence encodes CASSLRPSTDTQYF.

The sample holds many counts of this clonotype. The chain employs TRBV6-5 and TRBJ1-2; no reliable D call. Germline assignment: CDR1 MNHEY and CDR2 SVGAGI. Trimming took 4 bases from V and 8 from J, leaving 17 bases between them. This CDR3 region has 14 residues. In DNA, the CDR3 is TGTGCCAGCAGTTGGTCCGGGAGTCTTGTCGGCTACACCTTC. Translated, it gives CASSWSGSLVGYTF.